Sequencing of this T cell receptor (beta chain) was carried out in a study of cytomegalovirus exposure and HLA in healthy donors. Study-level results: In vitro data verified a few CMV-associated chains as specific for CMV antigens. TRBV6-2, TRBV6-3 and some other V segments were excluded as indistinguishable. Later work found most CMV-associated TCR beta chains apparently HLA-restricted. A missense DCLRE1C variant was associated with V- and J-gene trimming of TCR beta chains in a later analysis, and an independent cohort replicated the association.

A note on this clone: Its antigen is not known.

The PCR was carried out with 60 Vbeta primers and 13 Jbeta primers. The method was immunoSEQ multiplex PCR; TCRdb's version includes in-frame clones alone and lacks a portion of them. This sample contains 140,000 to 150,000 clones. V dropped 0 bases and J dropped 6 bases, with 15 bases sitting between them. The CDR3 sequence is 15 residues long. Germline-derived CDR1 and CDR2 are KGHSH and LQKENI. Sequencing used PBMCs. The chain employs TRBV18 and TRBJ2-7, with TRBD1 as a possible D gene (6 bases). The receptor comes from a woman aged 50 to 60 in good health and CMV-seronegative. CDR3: CASSPPQQGVSEQYF. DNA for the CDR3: TGTGCCAGCTCACCACCCCAACAGGGTGTTAGCGAGCAGTACTTC.